The next 14 T cell receptor beta chains were all read from a single sample in a study of T cells in Graves' hyperthyroidism and ophthalmopathy. TCR beta CDR3 regions were amplified from RNA. An initial round of RT-PCR targeting the TCR CDR3 relied on the HTBI primer set. TCRdb processed the multiplex PCR reads anew with MiXCR; each CDR3 protein has one entry. The sample shows 550,000 to 600,000 distinct CDR3 sequences, roughly 46% of them seen only once. The source material was peripheral blood or thyroid tissue (not recorded which). The receptors come from an adult woman with Graves' disease, either hyperthyroidism or ophthalmopathy (not recorded which).

This clonotype was picked up many times. The rearrangement uses TRBV12-3 or TRBV12-4 and TRBJ1-2; TRBD1 is a possible D gene (6 bases). Trimming cost V 6 bases and J 8 bases, with 19 bases left between them. This CDR3 region has 14 residues. The CDR3 nucleotides read TGTGCCAGCAGAGACGTCGAATCAGGGGTCGGCTACACCTTC. This codes for CASRDVESGVGYTF.

At least ten counts were recorded for this clonotype. The genes are TRBV6-1 and TRBJ2-5; TRBD2 is a possible D gene (6 bases). Germline V gene data show CDR1 as MNHNS and CDR2 as SASEGT. This CDR3 spans 14 amino acids. Trimming shortened V by 5 bases and J by 0 bases, and 10 bases separated the two germline ends. This CDR3 reads CASSPREYQETQYF. The CDR3 coding sequence is TGTGCCAGCAGTCCCCGGGAGTACCAAGAGACCCAGTACTTC.

This clonotype was detected many times. This rearrangement joins TRBV7-3 to TRBJ1-5, with a weak D call TRBD1 (6 bases). The CDR3 consists of 12 residues. Germline V gene lookup returns CDR1 SGHTA and CDR2 FQGTGA. Trimming took 11 bases from V and 6 from J, leaving 14 bases between them. CDR3 DNA sequence: TGTGCCTACGAGGGGGGGGTTCAGCCCCAGCATTTT. The encoded protein is CAYEGGVQPQHF.

CDR3 nucleotide sequence: TGTGCCAGCAGCTCAGACAGGGTGCCCGGCTATGGCTACACCTTC. Protein: CASSSDRVPGYGYTF. The chain joins TRBV7-9 to TRBJ1-2, with 7 bases matching TRBD1. The junction had 9 bases not matched to a gene; V was cut back by 4 bases and J by 4 bases. Germline V gene lookup returns CDR1 SEHNR and CDR2 FQNEAQ (reference sequence). This CDR3 has 15 residues.

This chain joins TRBV10-1 and TRBJ1-1; D remains ambiguous. Germline lookup yields CDR1 WNHNN and CDR2 SYGVQD (reference sequence). Trimming cost V 6 bases and J 1 base, with 15 bases left between them. This CDR3 has 15 amino acids. This chain's CDR3 is CASSQFEEENTEAFF. The DNA for the CDR3 is TGCGCCAGCAGCCAATTCGAGGAGGAGAACACTGAAGCTTTCTTT.

The chain carries TRBV19 and TRBJ2-6; D is tentatively TRBD1 or TRBD2 (5 bases each). This CDR3 comprises 15 residues. The ends were cut back, 8 bases at V and 11 bases at J, with 22 bases in the middle. Germline V gene data show CDR1 as LNHDA and CDR2 as SQIVND (reference sequence). The DNA of the CDR3 is TGTGCCAGTTCAGTATCAGGGAGTCGGCACTACGTCCTGACTTTC. This translates into CASSVSGSRHYVLTF.

This chain links TRBV19 with TRBJ2-1; TRBD1 might be the D (6 bases). V was shortened by 0 bases and J by 7 bases, with 19 bases between the two germline ends. The germline V gene has CDR1 LNHDA and CDR2 SQIVND (reference sequence). The CDR3 loop spans 17 amino acids. The CDR3 region is CASSIDLMSGQGNEQFF. The CDR3 DNA sequence: TGTGCCAGTAGTATAGATTTGATGAGCGGCCAGGGGAATGAGCAGTTCTTC.

A remark on this clonotype: A much larger clone is a single base away; this may be a read error. The V gene is TRBV7-2, the J gene TRBJ2-2, with D possibly matching TRBD1 (6 bases). The germline gives CDR1 SGHTA, CDR2 FQGNSA. This CDR3 contains 16 residues. Here the CDR3 DNA reads TGTGCCAGCAGCTTACGGGGACACGTAGACACCGGGGAGCCGTTTTTT. It translates to CASSLRGHVDTGEPFF.

The rearrangement uses TRBV2 and TRBJ2-6; 7 positions match TRBD1. Trimming at V came to 8 bases and at J to 2 bases, leaving 3 bases not matched to a gene. Germline CDR1 SNHLY, CDR2 FYNNEI. The CDR3 sequence is 14 residues long. CDR3 coding DNA: TGTGCCAGCCAGACAGGGCCTGGGGCCAACGTCCTGACTTTC. Protein sequence: CASQTGPGANVLTF.

V and J are TRBV10-3 and TRBJ2-5, with 7 bases aligning to TRBD1. Germline loops: CDR1 ENHRY, CDR2 SYGVKD. After removal of 5 bases from V and 5 bases from J, the junction contained 8 bases not matched to a gene. The CDR3 has 14 residues. CDR3 bases: TGTGCCATCAGTCAGACAGGGATGATGGAGACCCAGTACTTC. Translating it yields CAISQTGMMETQYF.

The chain's CDR3 is CATKTGDTEAFF. The DNA of the CDR3 is TGTGCCACAAAGACAGGAGACACTGAAGCTTTCTTT. V is TRBV24-1 and J is TRBJ1-1; D may be TRBD1 (6 bases). Trimming shortened V by 10 bases and J by 3 bases, and 11 bases separated the two germline ends. Germline V lookup: CDR1 KGHDR, CDR2 SFDVKD. The length of the CDR3 is 12 residues.

The chain has TRBV5-5 and TRBJ2-2, with D perhaps matching TRBD1 (5 bases). The CDR3 covers 15 residues. The V gene's germline CDR1 is SGHKS and CDR2 YYEKEE (reference sequence). V was pared by 4 bases and J by 3 bases, with 13 bases between. CDR3 sequence: CASSPPGHDTGELFF. The CDR3 DNA reads as TGTGCCAGCAGCCCCCCAGGGCACGACACCGGGGAGCTGTTTTTT.

V and J are TRBV10-3 and TRBJ2-5; no clear D. V lost 2 bases, J lost 0 bases, and 7 bases lay in between. CDR1 is ENHRY, CDR2 SYGVKD, per germline. The CDR3 runs to 14 residues. The CDR3, as DNA: TGTGCCATCAGTGAGAAGAGCAACCAAGAGACCCAGTACTTC. Encoded protein: CAISEKSNQETQYF.

This clonotype was recorded many times. The chain employs TRBV5-1 and TRBJ2-5, with 7 nucleotides matching TRBD1. This CDR3 contains 14 residues. With V trimmed by 3 bases and J by 1 base, 3 bases remained unmatched. From germline, CDR1 is SGHRS and CDR2 YFSETQ. Here the CDR3 DNA reads TGCGCCAGCAGCTGGGGGACAGCCCAAGAGACCCAGTACTTC. Translation gives CASSWGTAQETQYF.